The clone carrying this T cell receptor (beta chain) was seen many times. What it binds is unknown. The data were obtained in a study of T cells after yellow fever vaccination. This CDR3 contains 17 residues. V lost 1 base to trimming and J lost 2 bases, with 19 bases between them. The V gene's germline CDR1 is DFQATT and CDR2 SNEGSKA (reference sequence). One entry per CDR3 protein results from TCRdb running MiXCR on the 5' RACE reads. The sample lists around 400,000 distinct CDR3 sequences; 11% were seen once. Study-wide results and limits: Highly abundant clonotypes carried over from the bulk population could end up in FACS-sorted repertoires as contaminants. Detected again after the booster were most primary-vaccination clones, at roughly 95% CD4 and 88% CD8. Compared with primary, the secondary response was weaker and peaked at day 5, not 15.

This chain connects TRBV20-1 to TRBJ2-3, with D possibly being TRBD2 (6 bases). The sequence was collected from a man between 18 and 29 years old who received the YFV17D yellow fever vaccine. Sample: PBMCs, taken on the day of the first yellow fever vaccination. CDR3 in amino acids: CSARAPGRGGNTDTQYF. As DNA, the CDR3 is TGCAGTGCTAGAGCCCCCGGAAGGGGAGGAAACACAGATACGCAGTATTTT.